This entry lists 6 T cell receptor beta chains sequenced from one sample in a study of T cell responses to AZD1222 COVID-19 vaccine. Repertoires were generated with immunoSEQ multiplex PCR, while TCRdb's copy carries only in-frame clones and drops some. The table shows about 150,000 clones, with around nine tenths occurring only once. This specimen was peripheral blood, taken 28 days after the second AZD1222 dose. The receptor set was obtained from an adult who received the AZD1222 COVID-19 vaccine.

The chain carries TRBV12-3 or TRBV12-4 and TRBJ1-3, with D unclear. V dropped 5 bases and J dropped 0 bases, with 5 bases sitting between them. CDR3 length equals 13 residues. The chain's CDR3 is CASSILSGNTIYF. The CDR3, as DNA: TGTGCCAGCAGTATCCTCTCTGGAAACACCATATATTTT.

This clone was seen just once. This chain joins TRBV7-9 and TRBJ2-4; 8 bases agree with TRBD1. V lost 5 bases to trimming and J lost 15 bases; unmatched junction nucleotides: 6. There are 11 residues in the CDR3. Germline V gene sequence: CDR1 SEHNR, CDR2 FQNEAQ (reference sequence). CDR3 protein: CASSQRTGMYF. The CDR3 nucleotides read TGTGCCAGCAGCCAACGGACAGGGATGTACTTC.

The chain is built from TRBV12-5 and TRBJ1-5; no firm D call. Germline V lookup: CDR1 LGHNT, CDR2 FRNRAP. The CDR3 extends over 11 amino acids. With 2 bases removed from V and 9 bases from J, the gap between germline ends came to 5 bases. CDR3 in DNA: TGTGCTAGTGGTTTGCGAGGGCCCCAGCATTTT. This gives the protein CASGLRGPQHF.

The chain is built from TRBV5-1 and TRBJ1-1; D unresolved. CDR1 and CDR2 from the germline V gene are SGHRS and YFSETQ. The CDR3 is 14 amino acids. The V gene lost 3 bases and the J gene lost 1 base, with 10 bases spanning the gap. The DNA for the CDR3 is TGCGCCAGCAGCTCTAGGACGGGGAACACTGAAGCTTTCTTT. Translated: CASSSRTGNTEAFF. The full variable domain, with the rest looked up from reference TRBV5-1 and TRBJ1-1, is KAGVTQTPRYLIKTRGQQVTLSCSPISGHRSVSWYQQTPGQGLQFLFEYFSETQRNKGNFPGRFSGRQFSNSRSEMNVSTLELGDSALYLCASSSRTGNTEAFFGQGTRLTVV.

In this sample, this clone turned up once. The V call is TRBV18, the J call TRBJ1-1; a possible D gene is TRBD1 (6 bases). The germline V and J ends were trimmed by 1 base and 2 bases, with 17 bases remaining between them. The CDR3 extends over 17 amino acids. The germline CDR1 and CDR2 sequences are KGHSH and LQKENI. The CDR3 protein is CASSPLSGGKLNTEAFF. The CDR3 DNA is TGTGCCAGCTCACCACTGTCCGGGGGCAAGCTAAACACTGAAGCTTTCTTT.

This chain connects TRBV15 to TRBJ2-1; 12 bases fit TRBD2. The trim removed 0 bases at V and 8 bases at J, leaving 11 bases unmatched. Per germline, CDR1 LNHNV and CDR2 YYDKDF (reference sequence). This CDR3 is 18 amino acids long. This chain's CDR3 is CATSRDRASGGAEDEQFF. Written as DNA, the CDR3 is TGTGCCACCAGCAGAGATCGGGCTAGCGGGGGGGCCGAGGATGAGCAGTTCTTC.